The clone carrying this T cell receptor (beta chain) was seen a handful of times. This CDR3 is built from 15 residues. Germline V CDR1 and CDR2: LNHDA, SQIVND (reference sequence). The V gene lost 5 bases and the J gene lost 0 bases, with 13 bases spanning the gap. TCRdb reprocessed the reads with MiXCR, giving one entry per CDR3 protein. The sample gives hundreds of thousands of distinct CDR3 sequences, roughly 24% of which show up once; 8% is in the top ten. These data come from a study of T cell repertoires in cytomegalovirus infection. The TCR was taken from a human donor in good health (CMV status not recorded). Some clones in this sample may be carry-over from other donors' samples. The chain employs TRBV19 and TRBJ1-2, with TRBD1 as a possible D gene (5 bases). Sequenced sample: CD8+ T cells from PBMCs. CDR3 sequence reads: CASSGIGGTNYGYTF. In nucleotides, the CDR3 is TGTGCCAGTAGTGGAATCGGGGGAACTAACTATGGCTACACCTTC.